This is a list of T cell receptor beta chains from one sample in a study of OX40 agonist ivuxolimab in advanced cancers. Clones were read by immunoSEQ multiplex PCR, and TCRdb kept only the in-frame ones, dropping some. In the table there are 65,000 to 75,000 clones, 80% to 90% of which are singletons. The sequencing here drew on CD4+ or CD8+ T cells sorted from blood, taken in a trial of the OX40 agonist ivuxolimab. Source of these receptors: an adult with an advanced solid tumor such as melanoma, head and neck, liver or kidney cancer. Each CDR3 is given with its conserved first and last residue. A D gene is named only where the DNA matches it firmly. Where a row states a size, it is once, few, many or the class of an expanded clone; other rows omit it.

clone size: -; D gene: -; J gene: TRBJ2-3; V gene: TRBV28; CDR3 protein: CASSPGGGTADTQYF; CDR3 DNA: TGTGCCAGCAGTCCAGGTGGGGGTACCGCAGATACGCAGTATTTT
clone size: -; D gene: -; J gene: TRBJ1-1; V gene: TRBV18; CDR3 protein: CASSLDGTRAAEAFF; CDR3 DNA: TGTGCCAGCTCTTTAGACGGGACCAGGGCGGCTGAAGCTTTCTTT
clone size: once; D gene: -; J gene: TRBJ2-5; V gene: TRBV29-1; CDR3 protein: CSAAGPGDMETQYF; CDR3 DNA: TGCAGCGCGGCCGGGCCAGGGGATATGGAGACCCAGTACTTC
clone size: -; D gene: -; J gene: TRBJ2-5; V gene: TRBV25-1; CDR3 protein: CASSDPRVETQYF; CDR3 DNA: TGTGCCAGCAGTGATCCCCGGGTGGAGACCCAGTACTTC
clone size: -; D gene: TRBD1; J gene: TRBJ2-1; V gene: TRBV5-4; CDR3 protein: CASSGQGAGEQFF; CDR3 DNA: TGTGCCAGCTCAGGACAGGGCGCGGGTGAGCAGTTCTTC
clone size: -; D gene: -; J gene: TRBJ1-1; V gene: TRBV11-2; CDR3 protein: CASSPLSGSSPPAFF; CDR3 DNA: TGTGCCAGCAGCCCACTCTCAGGCTCCTCCCCTCCGGCTTTCTTT
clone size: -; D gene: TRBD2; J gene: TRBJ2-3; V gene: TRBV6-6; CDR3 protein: CASSQGLAQDTQYF; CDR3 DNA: TGTGCCAGCAGTCAGGGACTAGCACAAGATACGCAGTATTTT
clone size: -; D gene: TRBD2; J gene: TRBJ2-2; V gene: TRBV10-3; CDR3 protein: CAISESFGLAGGNTGELFF; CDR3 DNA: TGTGCCATCAGTGAGTCGTTTGGGCTAGCGGGAGGAAACACCGGGGAGCTGTTTTTT
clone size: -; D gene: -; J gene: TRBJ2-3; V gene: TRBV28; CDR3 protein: CASSPPTAPTDTQYF; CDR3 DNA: TGTGCCAGCAGTCCTCCGACGGCCCCCACAGATACGCAGTATTTT
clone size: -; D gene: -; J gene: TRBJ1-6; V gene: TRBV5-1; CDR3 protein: CASSLLTANSPLHF; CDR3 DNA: TGCGCCAGCAGCTTGTTGACGGCCAATTCACCCCTCCACTTT
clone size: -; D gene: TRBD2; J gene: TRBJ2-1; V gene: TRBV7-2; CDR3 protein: CASRTPSGGEKQFF; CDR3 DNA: TGTGCCAGCAGGACCCCCTCCGGGGGGGAAAAGCAGTTCTTC
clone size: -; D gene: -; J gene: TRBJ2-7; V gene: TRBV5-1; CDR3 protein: CASSLGSEYYEQYF; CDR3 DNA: TGCGCCAGCAGCTTGGGCTCGGAATACTACGAGCAGTACTTC
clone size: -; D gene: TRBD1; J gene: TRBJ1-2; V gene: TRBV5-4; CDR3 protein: CASSKPGQEADGYTF; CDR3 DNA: TGTGCCAGCAGCAAACCGGGACAGGAGGCTGACGGCTACACCTTC
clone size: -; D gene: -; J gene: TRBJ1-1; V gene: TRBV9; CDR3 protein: CASSVGSQNTEAFF; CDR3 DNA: TGTGCCAGCAGCGTAGGAAGTCAGAACACTGAAGCTTTCTTT
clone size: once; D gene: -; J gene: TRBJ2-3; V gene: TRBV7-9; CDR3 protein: CASTPGRGLTDTQYF; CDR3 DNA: TGTGCCAGCACCCCGGGTCGAGGCCTCACAGATACGCAGTATTTT
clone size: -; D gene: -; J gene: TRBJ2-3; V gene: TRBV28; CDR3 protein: CASTRYSVTQYF; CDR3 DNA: TGTGCCAGCACCCGGTACTCGGTTACGCAGTATTTT
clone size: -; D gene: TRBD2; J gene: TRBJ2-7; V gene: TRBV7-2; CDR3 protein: CASSSGGYQYF; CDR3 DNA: TGTGCCAGCAGCTCGGGGGGGTATCAGTACTTC
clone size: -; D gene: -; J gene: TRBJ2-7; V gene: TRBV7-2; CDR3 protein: CASSSPLKTLGREQYF; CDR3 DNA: TGTGCCAGCAGCTCGCCATTGAAGACCCTGGGTAGAGAGCAGTACTTC
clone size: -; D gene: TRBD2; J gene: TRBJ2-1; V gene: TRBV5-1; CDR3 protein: CASSLDGGSGRYNEQFF; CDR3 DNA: TGCGCCAGCAGCTTGGACGGGGGTAGCGGGAGGTACAATGAGCAGTTCTTC
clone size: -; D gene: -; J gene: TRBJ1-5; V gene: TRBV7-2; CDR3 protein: CASSLDSNQPQHF; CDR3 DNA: TGTGCCAGCAGCCTCGACAGCAATCAGCCCCAGCATTTT
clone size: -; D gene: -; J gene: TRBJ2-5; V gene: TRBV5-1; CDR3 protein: CASSSRRGAPSETQYF; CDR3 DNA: TGCGCCAGCAGCTCCCGTCGGGGGGCCCCGAGCGAGACCCAGTACTTC
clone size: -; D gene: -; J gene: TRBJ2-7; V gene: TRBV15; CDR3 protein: CATSRDRGIYEQYF; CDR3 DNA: TGTGCCACCAGCAGAGATCGGGGGATATACGAGCAGTACTTC
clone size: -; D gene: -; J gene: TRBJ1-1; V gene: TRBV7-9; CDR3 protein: CASSLGQGSTEAFF; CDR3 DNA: TGTGCCAGCAGCTTGGGCCAGGGGAGCACTGAAGCTTTCTTT
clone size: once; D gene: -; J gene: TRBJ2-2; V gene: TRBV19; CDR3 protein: CASRGRMTAQPGELFF; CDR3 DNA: TGTGCCAGTAGGGGGAGAATGACGGCCCAACCCGGGGAGCTGTTTTTT
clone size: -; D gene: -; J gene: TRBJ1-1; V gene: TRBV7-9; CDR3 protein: CASSAQNTEAFF; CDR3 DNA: TGTGCCAGCAGCGCACAGAACACTGAAGCTTTCTTT
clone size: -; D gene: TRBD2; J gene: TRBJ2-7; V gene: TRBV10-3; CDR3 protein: CAISGSSGRYEQYF; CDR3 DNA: TGTGCCATCAGTGGGTCTAGCGGAAGATACGAGCAGTACTTC
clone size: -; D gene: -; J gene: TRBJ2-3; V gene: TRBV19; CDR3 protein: CAVSNWGADTQYF; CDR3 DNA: TGTGCCGTCTCTAACTGGGGCGCAGATACGCAGTATTTT
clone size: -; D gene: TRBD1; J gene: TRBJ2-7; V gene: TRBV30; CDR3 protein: CAWSNDRDRGEQYF; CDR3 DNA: TGTGCCTGGAGTAATGACCGGGACAGGGGAGAGCAGTACTTC
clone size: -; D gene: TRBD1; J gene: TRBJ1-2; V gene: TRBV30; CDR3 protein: CAWSVDRGHGYTF; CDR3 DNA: TGTGCCTGGAGTGTGGATAGGGGGCATGGCTACACCTTC